The 10 T cell receptor beta chains reported below all come from one sample, sequenced in a study of blood T cell repertoires in COVID-19. The assay was immunoSEQ multiplex PCR, and TCRdb's table has in-frame clones only and misses some. The top ten clones hold about 1.2% of a sample with some 380,000 clones, around 84% of them seen once. Material: peripheral blood. Source of these receptors: a human donor with acute or convalescent COVID-19. The donor label of this sample is uncertain.

CDR3 bases: TGTGCCAGCAGCTACCAGGGGAGACACAATAACTATGGCTACACCTTC. This sequence encodes CASSYQGRHNNYGYTF. The J gene is TRBJ1-2, the V gene TRBV7-9; tentatively, D is TRBD1 (6 bases). CDR3 length: 16 residues. V was shortened by 4 bases and J by 1 base, with 16 bases between the two germline ends. Germline V gene lookup returns CDR1 SEHNR and CDR2 FQNEAQ (reference sequence). Full variable domain (remainder filled in from reference TRBV7-9 and TRBJ1-2): DTGVSQNPRHKITKRGQNVTFRCDPISEHNRLYWYRQTLGQGPEFLTYFQNEAQLEKSRLLSDRFSAERPKGSFSTLEIQRTEQGDSAMYLCASSYQGRHNNYGYTFGSGTRLTVV.

The rearrangement links TRBV5-6 to TRBJ1-1; D is possibly TRBD1 (5 bases). Germline V lookup: CDR1 SGHDT, CDR2 YYEEEE. Trimming stripped 4 bases from V and 8 bases from J, with 12 bases between. CDR3 length: 12 residues. The CDR3 protein is CASSLRWTEAFF. The DNA of the CDR3 is TGTGCCAGCAGCCTAAGATGGACAGAAGCTTTCTTT.

The gene calls are TRBV18 and TRBJ1-1, with a weak D call TRBD1 (5 bases). V shed 7 bases and J shed 1 base, with 13 bases lying between them. This CDR3 has 14 amino acids. CDR1 is KGHSH, CDR2 LQKENI, per germline. The chain's CDR3 is CASCLAGENTEAFF. CDR3 coding DNA: TGTGCCAGCTGCCTCGCGGGGGAGAACACTGAAGCTTTCTTT.

The V gene is TRBV5-1, the J gene TRBJ2-1, with 10 bases matching TRBD2. Germline loops: CDR1 SGHRS, CDR2 YFSETQ. J was trimmed by 7 bases and V by 4 bases; bases with no gene match: 8. The CDR3 is 15 amino acids. DNA of the CDR3: TGCGCCAGCAGCCTTCTAGCGGGAGAGTCTAATGAGCAGTTCTTC. This translates into CASSLLAGESNEQFF.

The chain links TRBV28 to TRBJ1-2; the match to TRBD1 covers 7 bases. The ends lost 6 bases at V and 11 bases at J; junction bases unmatched: 15. CDR1 is MDHEN and CDR2 is SYDVKM in the germline V gene. This CDR3 contains 14 residues. CDR3 region: CASRETGRLIGYTF. The CDR3 DNA reads TGTGCCAGCAGGGAGACAGGGAGGCTAATTGGTTACACCTTC.

The chain couples TRBV18 to TRBJ2-7; 7 bases match TRBD2. This CDR3 contains 14 residues. CDR1 is KGHSH and CDR2 is LQKENI in the germline V gene. The V gene end was trimmed by 2 bases and the J gene end by 2 bases; junction bases not matched to a gene: 3. CDR3 bases: TGTGCCAGCTCACCAGGGCGGGGGACCTACGAGCAGTACTTC. This gives the protein CASSPGRGTYEQYF.

The chain recombines TRBV4-1 with TRBJ2-5; maybe TRBD2 (7 bases). CDR1 is MGHRA, CDR2 YSYEKL, per germline. CDR3 length equals 15 residues. Trimming left V 1 base short and J 4 bases short, with 13 bases between. In DNA, the CDR3 is TGCGCCAGCAGCCAAGTATACAGGGAGGGAGAGACCCAGTACTTC. Encoded protein: CASSQVYREGETQYF.

The rearrangement links TRBV19 to TRBJ2-2; 8 nucleotides line up with TRBD2. V shed 3 bases, J shed 3 bases, and the junction held 9 bases outside the gene matches. There are 17 residues in the CDR3. Germline lookup yields CDR1 LNHDA and CDR2 SQIVND (reference sequence). CDR3 amino acids: CASSIEWLAGDTGELFF. The CDR3 DNA sequence: TGTGCCAGTAGTATTGAGTGGCTAGCGGGCGACACCGGGGAGCTGTTTTTT.

This clone was observed a few times. V gene TRBV20-1 combines with J gene TRBJ1-1, with TRBD1 matching 11 bases. The V gene end was trimmed by 3 bases and the J gene end by 5 bases; junction bases not matched to a gene: 14. Germline CDR1 is DFQATT and CDR2 is SNEGSKA (reference sequence). This CDR3 has 17 residues. The CDR3 spells CSASRWTGGVFVTEAFF. The CDR3 DNA reads as TGCAGTGCTAGTCGGTGGACAGGGGGCGTTTTTGTAACTGAAGCTTTCTTT.

The V gene is TRBV5-6, the J gene TRBJ1-1; D perhaps matches TRBD1 (5 bases). Trimming removed 4 bases at V and 3 bases at J, with 19 bases between. CDR1 and CDR2 from the germline V gene are SGHDT and YYEEEE. The CDR3 extends over 16 amino acids. This CDR3 is CASSGRGTRVYTEAFF. The CDR3 DNA sequence: TGTGCCAGCAGCGGGCGGGGGACCAGGGTGTACACTGAAGCTTTCTTT.